These 25 T cell receptor beta chains were all obtained from the same sample, sequenced in a study of Graves' ophthalmopathy and Graves' hyperthyroidism. RNA transcripts yielded amplified TCR beta CDR3 regions. An initial RT-PCR round employing HTBI primers preceded a second-round multiplex PCR. Via MiXCR, TCRdb re-called the multiplex PCR reads, giving one row per CDR3 protein. The data hold about 500,000 distinct CDR3 sequences, with roughly 14% observed a single time. Sequencing was performed on blood. These receptor sequences come from a woman aged 30 to 39 with Graves' ophthalmopathy.

This clonotype was observed many times. It may be a read error: a sequence one base away is much more abundant. J is TRBJ2-2 and V is TRBV12-3 or TRBV12-4; 7 bases match TRBD2. This CDR3 has 14 amino acids. The CDR3 region has the DNA TGTGCCGGCAGTCTAGCGGTCTTAGCCGGGGAGCTGTTTTTT. It yields the protein CAGSLAVLAGELFF.

This clonotype was seen at least ten times. The chain is built from TRBV10-3 and TRBJ2-5; maybe TRBD2 (5 bases). V lost 3 bases, J lost 0 bases, and 14 bases lay in between. The CDR3 runs 16 residues. Germline V CDR1 and CDR2: ENHRY, SYGVKD. CDR3 amino acids: CAISDAYDGNQETQYF. The DNA of the CDR3 is TGTGCCATCAGTGATGCCTATGACGGGAACCAAGAGACCCAGTACTTC.

This rearrangement joins TRBV5-1 to TRBJ2-7, with TRBD2 identical over 11 bases. The V segment lost 0 bases and the J segment 3 bases; nucleotides outside the gene matches: 11. This CDR3 spans 18 amino acids. Germline lookup yields CDR1 SGHRS and CDR2 YFSETQ. CDR3 residues: CASSLEVSGRATHYEQYF. CDR3 nucleotide sequence: TGCGCCAGCAGCTTGGAAGTTAGCGGGAGGGCCACCCACTACGAGCAGTACTTC.

The V and J genes are TRBV24-1 and TRBJ1-5, with D unclear. This CDR3 spans 13 amino acids. Trimming pared 3 bases from V and 9 bases from J, leaving 11 bases between. CDR1 and CDR2 (germline): KGHDR, SFDVKD. The DNA for the CDR3 is TGTGCCACCAGTGATACTGCATTAGGGCCCCAGCATTTT. Translation: CATSDTALGPQHF.

This clonotype was observed many times. V usage is TRBV2 and J usage is TRBJ2-2; D is perhaps TRBD2 (6 bases). The length of the CDR3 is 15 residues. Germline V lookup: CDR1 SNHLY, CDR2 FYNNEI. The V end lost 6 bases, the J end lost 4 bases, and 15 bases lay between the germline ends. The CDR3 coding sequence is TGTGCCAGCAGGCCGACTAGTTTGGGCACCGGGGAGCTGTTTTTT. Translated: CASRPTSLGTGELFF.

The chain joins TRBV27 to TRBJ1-5; maybe TRBD1 (6 bases). Between the trimmed V and J ends, which lost 4 bases and 2 bases, there was a span of 12 bases. Germline loops: CDR1 MNHEY, CDR2 SMNVEV (reference sequence). The length of the CDR3 is 15 residues. As DNA, the CDR3 is TGTGCCAGCAGTTACTCGACAGGCGGCAATCAGCCCCAGCATTTT. Translated: CASSYSTGGNQPQHF.

This clonotype was picked up many times. J is TRBJ1-5 and V is TRBV27; a weak D match, TRBD1 (5 bases). CDR3 length: 15 amino acids. With 0 bases removed from V and 5 bases from J, the gap between germline ends came to 11 bases. CDR1 is MNHEY and CDR2 is SMNVEV in the germline V gene (reference sequence). The CDR3 loop is CASSLSAGPYQPQHF. CDR3 coding DNA: TGTGCCAGCAGTTTATCGGCAGGGCCCTATCAGCCCCAGCATTTT.

This clonotype came up many times. The DNA for the CDR3 is TGTGCCAGCAGGCAACAGGGGGGGAACACTGAAGCTTTCTTT. It codes for CASRQQGGNTEAFF. The chain combines TRBV28 with TRBJ1-1; TRBD1 aligns across 8 bases. This CDR3 comprises 14 residues. J was trimmed by 1 base and V by 6 bases; bases with no gene match: 4. Germline-derived CDR1 and CDR2 are MDHEN and SYDVKM.

The chain uses TRBV3-1 and TRBJ2-3; 16 bases map to TRBD2. This CDR3 region has 18 residues. Germline assignment: CDR1 LGHDT and CDR2 YNNKEL (reference sequence). V dropped 3 bases and J dropped 2; count of bases not matched to a gene: 5. CDR3 sequence (DNA): TGTGCCAGCAGCCAGGGACTAGCGGGGGGGCCGTACACAGATACGCAGTATTTT. Its protein is CASSQGLAGGPYTDTQYF.

The chain links TRBV12-5 to TRBJ1-1; TRBD1 matches 8 bases. CDR1 and CDR2 from the germline V gene are LGHNT and FRNRAP. There are 14 residues in the CDR3. V trimming: 6 bases; J trimming: 1 base; junction bases outside the gene matches: 4. The CDR3 is CASGQGAPNTEAFF. In DNA, the CDR3 is TGTGCTAGTGGCCAGGGGGCGCCGAACACTGAAGCTTTCTTT.

In this sample, this clonotype turned up a few times. The chain combines TRBV5-1 with TRBJ2-5, with TRBD2 matching over 14 bases. Trimming cost V 3 bases and J 4 bases; bases outside gene matches: 20. The CDR3 is 21 residues long. The germline CDR1 and CDR2 sequences are SGHRS and YFSETQ. The CDR3: CASSSPGLAGEDRILRETQYF. The CDR3 DNA is TGCGCCAGCAGCTCACCGGGACTAGCGGGAGAGGACCGAATTCTTCGAGAGACCCAGTACTTC.

In this sample, this clonotype turned up many times. The V gene is TRBV6-1, the J gene TRBJ1-6, with no clear D. CDR1 MNHNS and CDR2 SASEGT come from the germline V gene. This CDR3 is built from 15 residues. V was shortened by 6 bases and J by 0 bases, with 9 bases between the two germline ends. The CDR3 DNA follows: TGTGCCAGCAGGTCCCTTGGCTCCTATAATTCACCCCTCCACTTT. As protein: CASRSLGSYNSPLHF.

Comments on this clonotype: An end of the junction does not agree with germline; a read error may underlie this. The gene calls are TRBV2 and TRBJ2-7; TRBD1 might be the D (5 bases). The CDR3 is 14 amino acids. Germline V gene lookup returns CDR1 SNHLY and CDR2 FYNNEI. The CDR3 loop is CASSEGDSGYDQYF. The CDR3 DNA reads TGTGCCAGCAGTGAAGGCGACAGTGGCTACGATCAGTACTTC.

This clonotype was detected many times. This chain uses TRBV28 with TRBJ1-2; D perhaps matches TRBD1 (5 bases). The CDR3 totals 14 residues. The V gene lost 1 base and the J gene lost 0 bases, with 6 bases spanning the gap. Germline V gene lookup returns CDR1 MDHEN and CDR2 SYDVKM. In nucleotides, the CDR3 is TGTGCCAGCAGTTTATCGGGGGCTAACTATGGCTACACCTTC. It translates to CASSLSGANYGYTF.

This clonotype was counted ten times or more. The V and J genes are TRBV20-1 and TRBJ2-5; 15 positions agree with TRBD2. Germline V lookup: CDR1 DFQATT, CDR2 SNEGSKA (reference sequence). The CDR3 sequence is 14 residues long. The CDR3 loop is CGGLAGGRGETQYF. The CDR3 DNA follows: TGCGGGGGACTAGCGGGAGGAAGGGGAGAGACCCAGTACTTC.

This clonotype was seen ten or more times. This chain links TRBV6-1 with TRBJ2-5; no definite D call. Trimming pared 9 bases from V and 1 base from J, leaving 15 bases between. The CDR3 is 14 amino acids. Germline CDR1 reads MNHNS; CDR2 reads SASEGT. The CDR3 nucleotides read TGTGCCAGTGCTTCAAGGGCGTTCCAAGAGACCCAGTACTTC. Translating gives CASASRAFQETQYF.

This clonotype was counted at least ten times. The chain carries TRBV30 and TRBJ2-7; D gene ambiguous. The CDR3 spans 14 residues. Germline assignment: CDR1 GTSNPN and CDR2 SVGIG (reference sequence). V was pared by 2 bases and J by 3 bases, with 14 bases between. In DNA, the CDR3 is TGTGCCTGGAGTCTGGTAGAGAGGTTCTACGAGCAGTACTTC. Protein product: CAWSLVERFYEQYF.

This clonotype was seen only a few times. The chain uses TRBV7-9 and TRBJ2-3; D call uncertain. V was shortened by 1 base and J by 2 bases, with 7 bases between the two germline ends. The CDR3 loop spans 14 amino acids. Per germline, CDR1 SEHNR and CDR2 FQNEAQ (reference sequence). CDR3 amino acids: CASSLGGNTDTQYF. CDR3 nucleotides: TGTGCCAGCAGCTTAGGAGGAAACACAGATACGCAGTATTTT.

There are many counts of this clonotype. The V gene is TRBV5-1, the J gene TRBJ1-2, with D perhaps matching TRBD1 (6 bases). The V gene's germline CDR1 is SGHRS and CDR2 YFSETQ. The CDR3 has 14 amino acids. The ends were cut back, 0 bases at V and 6 bases at J, with 12 bases in the middle. The CDR3 bases are TGCGCCAGCAGCTTGGTTGGGGGGCCAGATGGCTACACCTTC. This gives the protein CASSLVGGPDGYTF.

This clonotype was seen repeatedly, ten times or more. The chain carries TRBV12-3 or TRBV12-4 and TRBJ2-7; TRBD2 is a possible D gene (5 bases). Trimming took 8 bases from V and 3 from J, leaving 8 bases between them. There are 11 residues in the CDR3. This CDR3 is CASGSVYEQYF. The CDR3 bases are TGTGCCAGCGGGAGTGTCTACGAGCAGTACTTC.

This clonotype has a handful of counts. This chain uses TRBV30 with TRBJ1-5; D perhaps matches TRBD1 (5 bases). The CDR3 totals 13 residues. V lost 0 bases, J lost 4 bases, and 7 bases lay in between. The V gene's germline CDR1 is GTSNPN and CDR2 SVGIG (reference sequence). CDR3 DNA sequence: TGTGCCTGGAGTGTATGGGGGAATCAGCCCCAGCATTTT. Translating gives CAWSVWGNQPQHF.

On this clonotype itself: Possible read error: a much larger clone is one base away. DNA for the CDR3: TGTGCCAGCAGGGAGACAGGGGCCCTATTCCACGAGCAGTACTTC. It specifies CASRETGALFHEQYF. The chain links TRBV12-3 or TRBV12-4 to TRBJ2-7, with 8 bases that match TRBD1. This CDR3 spans 15 amino acids. Losses at the gene ends were 6 bases for V and 5 bases for J; bases not matched to a gene: 12.

In its sample, this clonotype was seen many times. The chain recombines TRBV5-1 with TRBJ2-5; D uncertain. V gave up 0 bases and J gave up 4 bases, with 7 bases separating them. Germline CDR1 and CDR2: SGHRS and YFSETQ. This CDR3 is 13 amino acids long. The CDR3 loop reads CASSLAFGETQYF. Written as DNA, the CDR3 is TGCGCCAGCAGCTTGGCCTTCGGAGAGACCCAGTACTTC.

The CDR3, as DNA: TGTGCCAGCAGCCAAGGACCTCGAAACACTGAAGCTTTCTTT. Protein: CASSQGPRNTEAFF. The gene calls are TRBV3-1 and TRBJ1-1; D gene unclear. V shed 1 base and J shed 2 bases, with 8 bases lying between them. The germline CDR1 and CDR2 sequences are LGHDT and YNNKEL (reference sequence). This CDR3 is 14 amino acids long.

This clonotype has at least ten counts. The chain joins TRBV15 to TRBJ2-7; a weak D match, TRBD2 (5 bases). V was clipped by 1 base and J by 7 bases, with 14 bases between them. The germline V gene has CDR1 LNHNV and CDR2 YYDKDF (reference sequence). The CDR3 has 14 amino acids. The CDR3 DNA is TGTGCCACCAGCAGAGCAGACGGGGTTGGAGAGCAGTACTTC. It is translated as CATSRADGVGEQYF.